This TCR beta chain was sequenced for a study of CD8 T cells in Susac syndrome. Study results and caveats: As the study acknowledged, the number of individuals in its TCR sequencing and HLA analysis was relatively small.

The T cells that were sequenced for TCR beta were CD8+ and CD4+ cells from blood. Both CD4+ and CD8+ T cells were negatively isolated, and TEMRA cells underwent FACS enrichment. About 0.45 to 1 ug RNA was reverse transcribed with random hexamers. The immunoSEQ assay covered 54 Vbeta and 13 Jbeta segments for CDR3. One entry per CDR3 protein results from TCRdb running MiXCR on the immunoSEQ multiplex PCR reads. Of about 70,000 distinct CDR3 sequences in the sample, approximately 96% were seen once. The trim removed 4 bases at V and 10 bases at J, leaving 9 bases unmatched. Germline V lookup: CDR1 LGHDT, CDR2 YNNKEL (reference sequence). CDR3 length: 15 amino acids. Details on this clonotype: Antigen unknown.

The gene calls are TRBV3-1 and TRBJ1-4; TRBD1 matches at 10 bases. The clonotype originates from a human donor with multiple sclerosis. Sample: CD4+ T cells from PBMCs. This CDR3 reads CASSPGTGAVGKLFF. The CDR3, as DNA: TGTGCCAGCAGCCCCGGGACAGGGGCAGTGGGAAAACTGTTTTTT.